The clone carrying this T cell receptor (beta chain) has a single count. The antigen is undetermined. This specimen belongs to a study of shared clonotypes between healthy human individuals. Study as a whole: The study used three CD4 naive, three CD4 memory, two CD8 naive and one CD8 memory plate per donor. General study findings and limits: Rarefaction showed that sequencing of sorted subsets was incomplete (despite large depth).

TCRdb's table, derived via immunoSEQ multiplex PCR, lists solely in-frame clones and lacks some. Of approximately 1.5 million clones listed, approximately 98.5% were seen once; the top ten hold approximately 0.4%. Germline V lookup: CDR1 WNHNN, CDR2 SYGVQD (reference sequence). CDR3 length: 13 residues. Trimming removed 4 bases from V and 2 bases from J, with 8 bases in between. The specimen sequenced was naive CD4+ T cells sorted from blood. Sample subset: CD45RA+ positively selected. The TCR sequence derives from a man aged 25 to 40 in good health. The chain has TRBV10-1 and TRBJ2-5; TRBD1 is a possible D gene (6 bases). The chain's CDR3 is CASSGGLQETQYF. The DNA for the CDR3 is TGCGCCAGCAGTGGGGGGCTTCAAGAGACCCAGTACTTC.